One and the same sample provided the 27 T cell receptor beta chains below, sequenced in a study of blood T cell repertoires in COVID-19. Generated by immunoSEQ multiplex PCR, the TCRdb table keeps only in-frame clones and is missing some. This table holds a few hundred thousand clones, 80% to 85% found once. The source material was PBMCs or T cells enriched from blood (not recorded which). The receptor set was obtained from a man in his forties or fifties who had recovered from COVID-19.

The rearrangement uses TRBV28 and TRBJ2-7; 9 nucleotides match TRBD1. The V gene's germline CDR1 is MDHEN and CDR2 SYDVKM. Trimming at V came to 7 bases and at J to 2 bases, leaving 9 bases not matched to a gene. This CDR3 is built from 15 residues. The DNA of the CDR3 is TGTGCCAGCAACCTCGGGACAGGGTTCACCTACGAGCAGTACTTC. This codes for CASNLGTGFTYEQYF.

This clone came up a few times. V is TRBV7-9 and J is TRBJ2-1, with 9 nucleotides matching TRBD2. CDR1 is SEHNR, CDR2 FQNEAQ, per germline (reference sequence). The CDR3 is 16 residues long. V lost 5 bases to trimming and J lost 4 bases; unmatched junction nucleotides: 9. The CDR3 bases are TGTGCCAGCAGCCTAAAGGTAGCGGGGGAATACAATGAGCAGTTCTTC. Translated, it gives CASSLKVAGEYNEQFF.

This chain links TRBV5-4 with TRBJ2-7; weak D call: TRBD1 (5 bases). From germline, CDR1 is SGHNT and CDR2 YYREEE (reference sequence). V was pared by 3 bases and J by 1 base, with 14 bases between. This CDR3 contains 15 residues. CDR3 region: CASSSRQTRSYEQYF. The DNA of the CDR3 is TGTGCCAGCAGCTCCCGACAGACGAGGTCCTACGAGCAGTACTTC.

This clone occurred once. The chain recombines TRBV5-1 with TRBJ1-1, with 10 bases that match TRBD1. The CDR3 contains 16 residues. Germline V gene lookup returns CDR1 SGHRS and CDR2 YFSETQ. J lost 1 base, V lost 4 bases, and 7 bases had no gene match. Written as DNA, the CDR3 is TGCGCCAGCAGCCCGGGACAGGGGATTGGGAACACTGAAGCTTTCTTT. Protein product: CASSPGQGIGNTEAFF.

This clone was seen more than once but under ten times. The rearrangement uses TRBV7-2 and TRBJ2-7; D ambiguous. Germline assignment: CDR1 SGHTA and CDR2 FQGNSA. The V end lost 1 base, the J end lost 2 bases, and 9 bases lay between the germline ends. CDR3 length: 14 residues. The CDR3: CASSLGLPPYEQYF. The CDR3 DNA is TGTGCCAGCAGCTTAGGACTCCCACCCTACGAGCAGTACTTC.

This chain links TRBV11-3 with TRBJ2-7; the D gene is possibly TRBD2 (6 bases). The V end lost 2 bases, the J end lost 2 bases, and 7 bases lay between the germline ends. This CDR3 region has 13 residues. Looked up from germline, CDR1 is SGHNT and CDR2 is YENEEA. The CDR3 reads CASSLPGAYEQYF. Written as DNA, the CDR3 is TGTGCCAGCAGCTTACCGGGGGCCTACGAGCAGTACTTC.

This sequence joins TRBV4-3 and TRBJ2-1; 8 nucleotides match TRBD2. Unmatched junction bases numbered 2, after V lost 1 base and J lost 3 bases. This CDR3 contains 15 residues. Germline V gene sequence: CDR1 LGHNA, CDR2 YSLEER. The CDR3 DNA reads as TGCGCCAGCAGCCAAGGGCTAGCGGGCTACAATGAGCAGTTCTTC. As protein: CASSQGLAGYNEQFF.

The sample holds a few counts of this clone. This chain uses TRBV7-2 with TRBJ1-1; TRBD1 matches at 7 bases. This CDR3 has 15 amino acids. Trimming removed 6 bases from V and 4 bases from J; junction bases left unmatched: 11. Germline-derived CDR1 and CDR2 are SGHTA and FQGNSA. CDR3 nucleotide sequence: TGTGCCAGCAGGGACGACAGGGCCTGGGGCACTGAAGCTTTCTTT. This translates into CASRDDRAWGTEAFF. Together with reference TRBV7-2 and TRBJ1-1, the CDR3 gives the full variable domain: GAGVSQSPSNKVTEKGKDVELRCDPISGHTALYWYRQSLGQGLEFLIYFQGNSAPDKSGLPSDRFSAERTGGSVSTLTIQRTQQEDSAVYLCASRDDRAWGTEAFFGQGTRLTVV.

The CDR3 reads CASSYQGAGNRNTEAFF. The CDR3 DNA sequence: TGCGCCAGCAGCTATCAGGGGGCTGGGAATCGGAACACTGAAGCTTTCTTT. The chain employs TRBV5-1 and TRBJ1-1; the match to TRBD1 covers 8 bases. The junction had 11 bases not matched to a gene; V was cut back by 3 bases and J by 1 base. Looked up from germline, CDR1 is SGHRS and CDR2 is YFSETQ. This CDR3 has 17 residues.

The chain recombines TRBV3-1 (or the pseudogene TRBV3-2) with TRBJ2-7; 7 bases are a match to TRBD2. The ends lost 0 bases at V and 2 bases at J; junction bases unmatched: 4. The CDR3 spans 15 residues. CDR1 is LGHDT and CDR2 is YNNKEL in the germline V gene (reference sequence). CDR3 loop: CASSQDASGAYEQYF. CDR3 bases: TGTGCCAGCAGCCAAGACGCTAGCGGAGCCTACGAGCAGTACTTC.

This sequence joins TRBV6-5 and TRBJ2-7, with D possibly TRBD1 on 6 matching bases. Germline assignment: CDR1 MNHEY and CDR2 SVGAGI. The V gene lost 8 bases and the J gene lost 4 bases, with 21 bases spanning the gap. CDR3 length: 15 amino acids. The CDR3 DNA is TGTGCCAGCGGACTGGACCCGGGACACCTATACGAGCAGTACTTC. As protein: CASGLDPGHLYEQYF.

CDR3 sequence: CASSPPGEVYGYTF. The CDR3 DNA reads as TGTGCCAGCAGTCCTCCGGGTGAGGTCTATGGCTACACCTTC. V is TRBV5-5 and J is TRBJ1-2; D remains ambiguous. The CDR3 is made up of 14 amino acids. V gave up 5 bases and J gave up 4 bases, with 15 bases separating them. Germline assignment: CDR1 SGHKS and CDR2 YYEKEE (reference sequence).

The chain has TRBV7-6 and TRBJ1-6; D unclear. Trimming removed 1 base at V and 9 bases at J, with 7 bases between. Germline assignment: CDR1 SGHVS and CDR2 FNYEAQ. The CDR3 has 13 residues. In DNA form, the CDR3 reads TGTGCCAGCAGCTTAGATCGGGTTTCACCCCTCCACTTT. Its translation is CASSLDRVSPLHF.

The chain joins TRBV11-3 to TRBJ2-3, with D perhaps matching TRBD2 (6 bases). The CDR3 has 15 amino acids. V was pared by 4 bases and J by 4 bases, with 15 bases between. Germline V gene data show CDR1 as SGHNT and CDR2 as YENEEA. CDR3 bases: TGTGCCAGCAGCTCCCGTGGCGGGAACGCAGATACGCAGTATTTT. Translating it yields CASSSRGGNADTQYF.

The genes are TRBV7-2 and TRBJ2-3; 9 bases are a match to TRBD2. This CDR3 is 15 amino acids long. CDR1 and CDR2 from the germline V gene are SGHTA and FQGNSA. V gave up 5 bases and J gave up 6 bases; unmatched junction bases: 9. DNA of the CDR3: TGTGCCAGCAGCCCCGGACTAGCGCCCCGGGATACGCAGTATTTT. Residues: CASSPGLAPRDTQYF.

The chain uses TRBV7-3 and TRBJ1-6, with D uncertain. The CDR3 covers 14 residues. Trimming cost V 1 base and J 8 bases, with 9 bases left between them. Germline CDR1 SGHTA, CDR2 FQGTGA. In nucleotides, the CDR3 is TGTGCCAGCAGCTTAAGGGCAGGCTATTCACCCCTCCACTTT. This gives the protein CASSLRAGYSPLHF.

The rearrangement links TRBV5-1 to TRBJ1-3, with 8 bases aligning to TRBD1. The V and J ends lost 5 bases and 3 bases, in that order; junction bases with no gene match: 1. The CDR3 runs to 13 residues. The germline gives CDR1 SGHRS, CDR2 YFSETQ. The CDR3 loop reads CASRTGDGNTIYF. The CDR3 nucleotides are TGCGCCAGCAGGACAGGGGATGGAAACACCATATATTTT.

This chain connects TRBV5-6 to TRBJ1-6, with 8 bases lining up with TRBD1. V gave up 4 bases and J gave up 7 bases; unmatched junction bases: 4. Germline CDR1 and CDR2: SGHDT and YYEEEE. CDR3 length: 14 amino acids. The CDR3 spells CASSRQGTNSPLHF. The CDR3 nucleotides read TGTGCCAGCAGCCGACAGGGGACCAATTCACCCCTCCACTTT.

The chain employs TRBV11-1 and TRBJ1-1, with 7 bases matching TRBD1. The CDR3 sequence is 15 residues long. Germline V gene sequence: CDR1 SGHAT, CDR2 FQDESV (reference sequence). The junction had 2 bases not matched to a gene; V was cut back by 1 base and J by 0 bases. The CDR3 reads CASSLGQGMNTEAFF. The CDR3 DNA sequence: TGTGCCAGCAGCTTAGGACAGGGAATGAACACTGAAGCTTTCTTT.

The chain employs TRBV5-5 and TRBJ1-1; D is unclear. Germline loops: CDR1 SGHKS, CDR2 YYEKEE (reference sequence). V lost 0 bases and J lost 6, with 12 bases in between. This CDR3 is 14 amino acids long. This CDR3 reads CASSLGHLEAEAFF. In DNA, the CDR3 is TGTGCCAGCAGCTTGGGGCACCTTGAGGCTGAAGCTTTCTTT.

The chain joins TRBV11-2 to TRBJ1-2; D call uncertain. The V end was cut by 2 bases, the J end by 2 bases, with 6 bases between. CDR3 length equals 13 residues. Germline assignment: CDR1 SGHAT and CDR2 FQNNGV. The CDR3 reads CASSLPGNYGYTF. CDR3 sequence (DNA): TGTGCCAGCAGCTTACCGGGGAACTATGGCTACACCTTC.

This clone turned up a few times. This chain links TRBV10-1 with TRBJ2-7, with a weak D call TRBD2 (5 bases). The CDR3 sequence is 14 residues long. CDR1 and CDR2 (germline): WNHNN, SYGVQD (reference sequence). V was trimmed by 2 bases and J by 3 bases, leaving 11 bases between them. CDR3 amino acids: CASSEGPGVYEQYF. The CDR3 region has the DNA TGCGCCAGCAGTGAGGGGCCCGGGGTCTACGAGCAGTACTTC.

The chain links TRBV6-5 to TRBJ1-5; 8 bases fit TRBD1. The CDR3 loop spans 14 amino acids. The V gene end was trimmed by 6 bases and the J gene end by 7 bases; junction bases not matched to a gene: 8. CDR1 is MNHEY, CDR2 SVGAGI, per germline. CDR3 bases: TGTGCCAGCAGGCCAACAGGGGGGTGGCAGCCCCAGCATTTT. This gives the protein CASRPTGGWQPQHF.

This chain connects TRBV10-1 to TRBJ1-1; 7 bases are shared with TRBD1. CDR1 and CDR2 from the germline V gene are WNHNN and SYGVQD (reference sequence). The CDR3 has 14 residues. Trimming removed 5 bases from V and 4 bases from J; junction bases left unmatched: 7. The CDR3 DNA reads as TGCGCCAGCAGTTTCGACAGGGTCGGCACTGAAGCTTTCTTT. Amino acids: CASSFDRVGTEAFF.

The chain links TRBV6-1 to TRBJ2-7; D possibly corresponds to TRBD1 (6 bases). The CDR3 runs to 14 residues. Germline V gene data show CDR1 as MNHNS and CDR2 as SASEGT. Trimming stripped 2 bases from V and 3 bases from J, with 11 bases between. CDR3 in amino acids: CASSEWSRGYEQYF. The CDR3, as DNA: TGTGCCAGCAGTGAATGGAGCAGGGGCTACGAGCAGTACTTC.

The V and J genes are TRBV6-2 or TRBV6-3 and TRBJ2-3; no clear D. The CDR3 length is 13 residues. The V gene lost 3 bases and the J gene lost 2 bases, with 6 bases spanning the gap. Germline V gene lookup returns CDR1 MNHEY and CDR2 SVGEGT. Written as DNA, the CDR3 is TGTGCCAGCAGTTATCTCGTCACAGATACGCAGTATTTT. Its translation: CASSYLVTDTQYF.

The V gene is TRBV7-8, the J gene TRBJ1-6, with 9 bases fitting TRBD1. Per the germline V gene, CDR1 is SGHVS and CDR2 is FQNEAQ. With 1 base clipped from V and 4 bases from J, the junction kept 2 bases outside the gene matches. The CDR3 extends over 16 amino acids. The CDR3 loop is CASSLEGQGYNSPLHF. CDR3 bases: TGTGCCAGCAGCTTAGAGGGACAGGGTTATAATTCACCCCTCCACTTT.